The TCR beta chain described here comes from a study of T cells after posttransplantation cyclophosphamide. With 6 bases removed from V and 5 bases from J, the gap between germline ends came to 4 bases. Germline CDR1 and CDR2: MNHNS and SASEGT. The CDR3 sequence is 10 residues long. This clone appeared many times. Its antigen is not known. Data came from immunoSEQ multiplex PCR; TCRdb stores just in-frame clones and leaves some out. The sample contains more than 40,000 clones, none of them singletons. General observations from the study: TRB clonality was highly associated with recipient CMV seropositivity and reactivation. TRB overlap between skin or GI tissue T cells and blood was limited. Later blood repertoires were often dominated by clones from the donor CD8+ memory compartment.

This chain links TRBV6-1 with TRBJ1-2; D uncertain. This clonotype was sampled from a man in his forties in good health, CMV-negative, and a related stem cell transplant donor. Sample: PBMCs. CDR3 DNA: TGTGCCAGCAGGGAGTATGGCTACACCTTC. Translation: CASREYGYTF.